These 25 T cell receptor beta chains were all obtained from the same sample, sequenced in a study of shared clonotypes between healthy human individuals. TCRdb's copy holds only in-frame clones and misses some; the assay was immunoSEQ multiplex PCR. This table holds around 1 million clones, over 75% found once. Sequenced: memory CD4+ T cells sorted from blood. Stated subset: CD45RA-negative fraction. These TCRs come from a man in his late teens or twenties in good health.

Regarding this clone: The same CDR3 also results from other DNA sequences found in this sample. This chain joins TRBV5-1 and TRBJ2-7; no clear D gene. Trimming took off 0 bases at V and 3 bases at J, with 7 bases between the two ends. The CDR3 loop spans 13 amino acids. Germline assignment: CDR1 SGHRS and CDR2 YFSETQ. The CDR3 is CASSLDSLYEQYF. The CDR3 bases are TGCGCCAGCAGCTTGGACTCTCTCTACGAGCAGTACTTC. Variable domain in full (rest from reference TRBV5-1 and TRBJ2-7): KAGVTQTPRYLIKTRGQQVTLSCSPISGHRSVSWYQQTPGQGLQFLFEYFSETQRNKGNFPGRFSGRQFSNSRSEMNVSTLELGDSALYLCASSLDSLYEQYFGPGTRLTVT.

The CDR3 here is CASSFFGLAGGPKNIQYF. The CDR3 DNA follows: TGTGCCAGTAGTTTCTTTGGACTAGCGGGAGGGCCAAAAAACATTCAGTACTTC. V is TRBV19 and J is TRBJ2-4, with 15 positions matching TRBD2. This CDR3 has 18 residues. After removal of 5 bases from V and 4 bases from J, the junction contained 9 bases not matched to a gene. CDR1 LNHDA and CDR2 SQIVND come from the germline V gene (reference sequence).

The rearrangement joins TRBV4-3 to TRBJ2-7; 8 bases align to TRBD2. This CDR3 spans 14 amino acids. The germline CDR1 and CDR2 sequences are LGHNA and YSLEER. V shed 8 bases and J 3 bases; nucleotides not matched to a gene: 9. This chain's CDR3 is CASAESGSRYEQYF. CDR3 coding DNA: TGCGCCAGCGCCGAAAGCGGGAGTCGCTACGAGCAGTACTTC.

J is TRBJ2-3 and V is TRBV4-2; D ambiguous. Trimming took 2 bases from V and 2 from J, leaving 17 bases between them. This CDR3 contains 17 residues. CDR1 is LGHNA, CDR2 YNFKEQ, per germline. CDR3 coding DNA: TGTGCCAGCAGCCAAATCGGGCCCGGGCTTATCACAGATACGCAGTATTTT. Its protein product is CASSQIGPGLITDTQYF.

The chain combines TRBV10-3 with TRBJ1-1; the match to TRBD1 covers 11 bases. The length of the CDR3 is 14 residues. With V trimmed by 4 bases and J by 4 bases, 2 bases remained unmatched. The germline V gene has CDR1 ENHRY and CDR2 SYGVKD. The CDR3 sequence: CAISGGTGGTEAFF. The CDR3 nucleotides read TGTGCCATCAGTGGGGGGACAGGGGGCACTGAAGCTTTCTTT.

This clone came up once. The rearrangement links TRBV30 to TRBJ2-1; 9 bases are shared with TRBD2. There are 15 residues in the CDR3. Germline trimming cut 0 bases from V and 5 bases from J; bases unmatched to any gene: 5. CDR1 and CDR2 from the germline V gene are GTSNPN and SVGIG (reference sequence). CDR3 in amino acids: CAWSVPSGANNEQFF. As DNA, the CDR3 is TGTGCCTGGAGTGTACCTAGCGGGGCCAACAATGAGCAGTTCTTC.

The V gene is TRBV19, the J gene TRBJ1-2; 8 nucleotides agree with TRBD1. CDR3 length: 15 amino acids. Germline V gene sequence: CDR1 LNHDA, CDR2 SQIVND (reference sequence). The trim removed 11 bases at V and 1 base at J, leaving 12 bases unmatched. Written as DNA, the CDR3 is TGTGCCTCCGCCACAGGGGGTACTTTTAACTATGGCTACACCTTC. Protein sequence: CASATGGTFNYGYTF.

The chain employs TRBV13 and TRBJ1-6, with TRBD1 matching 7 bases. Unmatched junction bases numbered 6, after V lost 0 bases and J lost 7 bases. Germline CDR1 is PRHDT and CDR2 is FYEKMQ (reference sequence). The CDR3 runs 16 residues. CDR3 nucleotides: TGTGCCAGCAGCTTAGGTACGGACAGGCGGAATTCACCCCTCCACTTT. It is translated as CASSLGTDRRNSPLHF.

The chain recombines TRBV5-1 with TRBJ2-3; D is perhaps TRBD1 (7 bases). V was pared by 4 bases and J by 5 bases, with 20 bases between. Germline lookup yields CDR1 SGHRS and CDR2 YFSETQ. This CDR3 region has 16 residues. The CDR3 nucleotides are TGCGCCAGCAGCCAAGGGAGGACAGGTAATCAAGATACGCAGTATTTT. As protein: CASSQGRTGNQDTQYF. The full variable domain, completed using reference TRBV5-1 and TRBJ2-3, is KAGVTQTPRYLIKTRGQQVTLSCSPISGHRSVSWYQQTPGQGLQFLFEYFSETQRNKGNFPGRFSGRQFSNSRSEMNVSTLELGDSALYLCASSQGRTGNQDTQYFGPGTRLTVL.

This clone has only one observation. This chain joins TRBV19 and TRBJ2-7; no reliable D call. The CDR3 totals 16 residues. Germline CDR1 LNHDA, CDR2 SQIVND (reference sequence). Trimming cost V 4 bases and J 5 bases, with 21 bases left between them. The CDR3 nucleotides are TGTGCCAGTAGTACCCAAGCCACAAAGAGCCGGCACGAGCAGTACTTC. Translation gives CASSTQATKSRHEQYF.

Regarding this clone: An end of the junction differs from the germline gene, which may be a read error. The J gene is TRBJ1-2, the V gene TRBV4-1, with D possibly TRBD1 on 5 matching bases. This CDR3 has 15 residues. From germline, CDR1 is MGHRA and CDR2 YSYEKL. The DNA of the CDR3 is TGCGCCGGCAGCCAAGAACAGGCCAGGAACTATGGCTACACCTTC. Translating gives CAGSQEQARNYGYTF.

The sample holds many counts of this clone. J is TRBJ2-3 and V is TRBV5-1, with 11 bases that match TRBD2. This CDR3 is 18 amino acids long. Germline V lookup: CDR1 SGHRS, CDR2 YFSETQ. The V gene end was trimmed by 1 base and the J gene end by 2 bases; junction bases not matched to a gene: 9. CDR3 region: CASSLPLAGGGNTDTQYF. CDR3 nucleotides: TGCGCCAGCAGCTTGCCCCTAGCGGGAGGTGGGAACACAGATACGCAGTATTTT.

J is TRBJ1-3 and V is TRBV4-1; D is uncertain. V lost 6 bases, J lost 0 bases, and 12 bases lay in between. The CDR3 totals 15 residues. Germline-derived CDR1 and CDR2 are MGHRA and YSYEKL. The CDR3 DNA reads TGCGCCAGCAGTCCTCTGAAGGACTCTGGAAACACCATATATTTT. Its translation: CASSPLKDSGNTIYF.

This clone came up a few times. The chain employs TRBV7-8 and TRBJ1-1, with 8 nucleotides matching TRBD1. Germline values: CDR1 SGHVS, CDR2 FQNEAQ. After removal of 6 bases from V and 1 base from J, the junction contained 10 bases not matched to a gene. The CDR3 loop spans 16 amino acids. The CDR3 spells CASSHADRVGNTEAFF. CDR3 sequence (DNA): TGTGCCAGCAGTCATGCGGACAGGGTGGGGAACACTGAAGCTTTCTTT.

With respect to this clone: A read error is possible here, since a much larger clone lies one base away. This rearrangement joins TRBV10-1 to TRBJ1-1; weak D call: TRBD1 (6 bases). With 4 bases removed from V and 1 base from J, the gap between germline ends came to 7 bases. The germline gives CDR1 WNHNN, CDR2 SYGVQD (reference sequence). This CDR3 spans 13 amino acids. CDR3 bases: TGCGCCAGCAGTGGACAGGCGAACACTGAAGCTTTCTTT. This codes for CASSGQANTEAFF.

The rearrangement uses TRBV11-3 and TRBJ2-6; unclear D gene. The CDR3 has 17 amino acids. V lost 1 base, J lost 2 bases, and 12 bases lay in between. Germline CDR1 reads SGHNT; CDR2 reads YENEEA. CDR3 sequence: CASSLGAGVAGANVLTF. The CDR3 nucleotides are TGTGCCAGCAGCTTAGGTGCTGGGGTAGCTGGGGCCAACGTCCTGACTTTC.

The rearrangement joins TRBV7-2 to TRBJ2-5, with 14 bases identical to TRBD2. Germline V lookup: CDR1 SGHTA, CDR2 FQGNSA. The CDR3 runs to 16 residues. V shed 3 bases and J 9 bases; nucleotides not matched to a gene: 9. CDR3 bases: TGTGCCAGCAGCTTGGGACTAGCGGGGGTCACAGGGGCCCAGTACTTC. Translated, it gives CASSLGLAGVTGAQYF. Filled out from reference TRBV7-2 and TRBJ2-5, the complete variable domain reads GAGVSQSPSNKVTEKGKDVELRCDPISGHTALYWYRQSLGQGLEFLIYFQGNSAPDKSGLPSDRFSAERTGGSVSTLTIQRTQQEDSAVYLCASSLGLAGVTGAQYFGPGTRLLVL.

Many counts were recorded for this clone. CDR3 DNA sequence: TGTGCCAGCAGCGTAGCAGGGGCGTTTGGAAACACCATATATTTT. Residues: CASSVAGAFGNTIYF. J is TRBJ1-3 and V is TRBV9; D is possibly TRBD1 (6 bases). The CDR3 has 15 amino acids. Trimming pared 0 bases from V and 3 bases from J, leaving 10 bases between. The germline CDR1 and CDR2 sequences are SGDLS and YYNGEE. Looking up the rest from reference TRBV9 and TRBJ1-3 gives the full variable domain: DSGVTQTPKHLITATGQRVTLRCSPRSGDLSVYWYQQSLDQGLQFLIQYYNGEERAKGNILERFSAQQFPDLHSELNLSSLELGDSALYFCASSVAGAFGNTIYFGEGSWLTVV.

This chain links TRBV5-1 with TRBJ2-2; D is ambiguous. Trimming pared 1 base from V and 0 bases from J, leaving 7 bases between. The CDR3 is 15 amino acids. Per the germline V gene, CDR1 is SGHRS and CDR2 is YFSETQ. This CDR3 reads CASSLLGTNTGELFF. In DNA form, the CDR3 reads TGCGCCAGCAGCTTGTTGGGGACGAACACCGGGGAGCTGTTTTTT.

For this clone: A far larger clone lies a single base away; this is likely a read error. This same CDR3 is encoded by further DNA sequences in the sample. CDR3 sequence: CASSDLGGSPLHF. The CDR3 nucleotides are TGTGCCAGCAGTGATCTTGGGGGCTCACCCCTCCACTTT. The chain uses TRBV25-1 and TRBJ1-6, with a tentative D call TRBD1 (6 bases). Germline CDR1 reads MGHDK; CDR2 reads SYGVNS. V was cut by 3 bases and J by 10 bases, with 10 bases left in between. CDR3 length equals 13 residues.

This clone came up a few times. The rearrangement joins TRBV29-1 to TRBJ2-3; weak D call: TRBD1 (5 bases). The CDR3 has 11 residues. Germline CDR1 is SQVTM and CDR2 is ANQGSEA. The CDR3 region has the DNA TGCGCAGGGCATAGCACAGATACGCAGTATTTT. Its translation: CAGHSTDTQYF.

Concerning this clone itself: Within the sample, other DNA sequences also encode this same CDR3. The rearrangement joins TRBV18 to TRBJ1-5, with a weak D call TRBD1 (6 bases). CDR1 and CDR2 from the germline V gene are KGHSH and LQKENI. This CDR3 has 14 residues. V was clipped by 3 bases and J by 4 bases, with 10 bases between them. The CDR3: CASSPGRGNQPQHF. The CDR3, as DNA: TGTGCCAGCTCACCTGGTAGGGGGAATCAGCCCCAGCATTTT.

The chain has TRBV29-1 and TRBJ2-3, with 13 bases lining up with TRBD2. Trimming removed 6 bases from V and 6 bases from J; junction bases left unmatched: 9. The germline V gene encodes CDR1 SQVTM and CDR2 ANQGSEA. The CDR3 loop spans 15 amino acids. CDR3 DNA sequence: TGCAGCGTCGCGACTAGCGGGGGGCCTGGGGATACGCAGTATTTT. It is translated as CSVATSGGPGDTQYF.

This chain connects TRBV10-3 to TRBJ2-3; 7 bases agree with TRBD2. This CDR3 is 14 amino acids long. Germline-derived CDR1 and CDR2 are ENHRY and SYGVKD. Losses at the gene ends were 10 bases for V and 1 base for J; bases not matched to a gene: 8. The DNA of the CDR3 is TGTGCCACCGCCCGAAGCGGGGGCACAGATACGCAGTATTTT. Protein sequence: CATARSGGTDTQYF.

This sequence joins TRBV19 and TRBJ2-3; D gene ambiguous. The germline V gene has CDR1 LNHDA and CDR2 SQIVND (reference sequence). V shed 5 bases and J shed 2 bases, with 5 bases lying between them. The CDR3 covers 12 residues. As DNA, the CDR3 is TGTGCCAGTAGTCAGTTCACAGATACGCAGTATTTT. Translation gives CASSQFTDTQYF. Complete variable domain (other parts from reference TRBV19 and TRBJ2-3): DGGITQSPKYLFRKEGQNVTLSCEQNLNHDAMYWYRQDPGQGLRLIYYSQIVNDFQKGDIAEGYSVSREKKESFPLTVTSAQKNPTAFYLCASSQFTDTQYFGPGTRLTVL.